The sequence of this T cell receptor beta chain was determined in a study of shared clonotypes between healthy human individuals. Study-wide results and limits: The study drew on few donors, limiting represented genetic and exposure-history diversity.

As for this clone: Antigen specificity is unknown.

This CDR3 is 17 amino acids long. CDR1 and CDR2 (germline): SGHVS, FNYEAQ. After removal of 4 bases from V and 0 bases from J, the junction contained 5 bases not matched to a gene. Produced via immunoSEQ multiplex PCR; TCRdb's table is partial and in-frame only. Counted here are around 2.5 million clones, under 95% occurring once; the ten biggest clones make up roughly 0.36%. What was sequenced was naive CD4+ T cells from PBMCs. The subset here: CD45RA+ positively selected. The J gene is TRBJ2-6, the V gene TRBV7-6; 8 bases align to TRBD1. The receptor's source is a man between 18 and 29 years old in good health. Some clones in this sample may be carry-over from other donors' samples. The CDR3 DNA follows: TGTGCCAGCAGCTACCGGGACAGGTTCTCTGGGGCCAACGTCCTGACTTTC. It is translated as CASSYRDRFSGANVLTF.